This TCR beta chain was recovered during a study of shared clonotypes between healthy human individuals. The table came from immunoSEQ multiplex PCR; TCRdb's copy has only in-frame clones and leaves some out. This sample has approximately 2.5 million clones, with over 85% found just once. The germline V gene has CDR1 SGHRS and CDR2 YFSETQ. The CDR3 is 16 residues long. Trimming stripped 3 bases from V and 3 bases from J, with 17 bases between. Sequenced input: naive CD4+ T cells from PBMCs. Sample subset: CD45RA+ positively selected. This receptor was taken from a man younger than 30 in good health. Some clones in this sample may be carry-over from other donors' samples. The chain has TRBV5-1 and TRBJ2-3; TRBD1 or TRBD2 may be the D gene (7 bases each). The CDR3 sequence: CASSSGGLSGTDTQYF. DNA of the CDR3: TGCGCCAGCAGCTCAGGGGGACTATCTGGGACAGATACGCAGTATTTT.